This T cell receptor (beta chain) emerged from a study of cytomegalovirus exposure and HLA in healthy donors. Germline V lookup: CDR1 LNHDA, CDR2 SQIVND (reference sequence). J gave up 2 bases and V 6 bases, and 6 bases lay outside the gene matches. The CDR3 extends over 16 amino acids. With 60 Vbeta and 13 Jbeta primers, the PCR was carried out. Profiled with immunoSEQ multiplex PCR; TCRdb holds only in-frame clones, not every one. The data contain some 30,000 clones, 44% of them seen just once; the ten biggest clones take up 2%. General study results and limits: What TCR beta sequences reportedly achieved was accurate prediction of HLA-A and HLA-B alleles in most subjects.

As to this clone: Antigen specificity is unknown.

This receptor was obtained from a woman aged 50 to 60 in good health and CMV-seronegative. The specimen sequenced was PBMCs. The chain is built from TRBV19 and TRBJ2-1; 11 nucleotides line up with TRBD2. The CDR3 sequence is CASSLLAGAPYNEQFF. The CDR3 nucleotides read TGTGCCAGTAGCCTACTAGCGGGAGCCCCCTACAATGAGCAGTTCTTC.